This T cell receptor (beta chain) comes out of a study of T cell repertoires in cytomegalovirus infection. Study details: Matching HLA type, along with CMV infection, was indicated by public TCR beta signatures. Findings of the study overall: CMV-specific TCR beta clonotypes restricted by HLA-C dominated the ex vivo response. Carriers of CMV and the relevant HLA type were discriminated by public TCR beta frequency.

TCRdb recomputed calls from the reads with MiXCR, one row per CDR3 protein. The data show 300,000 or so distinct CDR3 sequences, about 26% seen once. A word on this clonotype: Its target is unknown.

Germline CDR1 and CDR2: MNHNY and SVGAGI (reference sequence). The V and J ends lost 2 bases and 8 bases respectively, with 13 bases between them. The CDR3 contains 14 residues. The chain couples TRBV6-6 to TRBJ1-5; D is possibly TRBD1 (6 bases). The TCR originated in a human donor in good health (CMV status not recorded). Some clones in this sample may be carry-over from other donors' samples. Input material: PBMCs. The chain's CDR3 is CASSYGQGLEPQHF. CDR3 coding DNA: TGTGCCAGCAGTTACGGGCAGGGGCTTGAGCCCCAGCATTTT.